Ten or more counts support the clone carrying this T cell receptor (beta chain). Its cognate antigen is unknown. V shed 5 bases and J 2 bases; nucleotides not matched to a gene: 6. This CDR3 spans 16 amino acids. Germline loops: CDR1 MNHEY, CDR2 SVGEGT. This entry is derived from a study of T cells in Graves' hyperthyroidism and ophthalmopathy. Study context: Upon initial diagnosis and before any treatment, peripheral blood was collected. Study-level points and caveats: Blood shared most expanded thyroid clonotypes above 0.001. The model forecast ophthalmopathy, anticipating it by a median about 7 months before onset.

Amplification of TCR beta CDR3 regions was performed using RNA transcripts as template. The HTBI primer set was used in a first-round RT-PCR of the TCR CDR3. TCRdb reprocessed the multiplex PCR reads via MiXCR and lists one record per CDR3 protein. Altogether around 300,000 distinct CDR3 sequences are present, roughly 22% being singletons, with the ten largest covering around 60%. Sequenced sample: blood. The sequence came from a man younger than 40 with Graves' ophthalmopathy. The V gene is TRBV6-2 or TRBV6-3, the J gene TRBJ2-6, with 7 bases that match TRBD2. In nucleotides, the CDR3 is TGTGCCAGCAGTCACGGTCGGGGGGCTGGGGCCAACGTCCTGACTTTC. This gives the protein CASSHGRGAGANVLTF.